The present T cell receptor (beta chain) was sequenced within a study of beta chain features in type 1 diabetes. Study details: Regarding age, gender and cell yields, patients proved similar to healthy donors. Study findings and constraints: For Type 1 diabetes patients, all four CD4+ subsets carried TCRB CDR3s that were moderately but significantly shorter.

As every portion of the isolated RNA was reverse transcribed, the sequencing read expressed TCRB transcripts. Only in-frame clones appear in the TCRdb table, and some are missing; sequencing was by immunoSEQ multiplex PCR. The table records over 300,000 clones, roughly 8.8% of them present only once. In regard to this clone: What it binds is not known.

Sequenced: central memory CD4+ T cells from blood. This clonotype was sampled from a man aged 25 to 40 with type 1 diabetes.

The CDR3 loop is CASSISTGKDTEAFF. Written as DNA, the CDR3 is TGTGCCAGTAGTATATCGACAGGGAAGGACACTGAAGCTTTCTTT. This chain connects TRBV19 to TRBJ1-1; 7 nucleotides line up with TRBD1. Germline-derived CDR1 and CDR2 are LNHDA and SQIVND (reference sequence). There are 15 residues in the CDR3. The junction had 6 bases not matched to a gene; V was cut back by 2 bases and J by 3 bases.